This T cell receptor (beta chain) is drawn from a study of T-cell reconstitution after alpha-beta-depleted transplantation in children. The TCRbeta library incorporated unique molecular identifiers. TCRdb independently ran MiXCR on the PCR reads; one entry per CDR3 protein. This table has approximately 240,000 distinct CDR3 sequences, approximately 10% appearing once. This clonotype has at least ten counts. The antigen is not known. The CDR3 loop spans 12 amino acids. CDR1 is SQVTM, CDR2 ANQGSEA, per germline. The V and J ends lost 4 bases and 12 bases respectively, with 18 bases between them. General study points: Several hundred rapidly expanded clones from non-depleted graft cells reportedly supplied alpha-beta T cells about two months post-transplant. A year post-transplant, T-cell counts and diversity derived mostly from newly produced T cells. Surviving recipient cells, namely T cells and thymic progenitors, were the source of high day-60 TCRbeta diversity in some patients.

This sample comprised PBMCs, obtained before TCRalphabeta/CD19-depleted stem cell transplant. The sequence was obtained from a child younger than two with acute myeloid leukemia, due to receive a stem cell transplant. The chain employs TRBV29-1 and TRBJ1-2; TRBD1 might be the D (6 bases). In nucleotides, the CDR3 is TGCAGCGTTGCGACACAGGGAAGATATAACACCTTC. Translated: CSVATQGRYNTF.